This T cell receptor beta chain emerged from a study of blood T cell repertoires in COVID-19. Libraries were prepared by immunoSEQ multiplex PCR; TCRdb keeps only in-frame clonotypes and omits some of them. The table shows about 220,000 clones, with roughly 76% occurring only once. The CDR3 spans 15 residues. Germline-derived CDR1 and CDR2 are MNHEY and SMNVEV (reference sequence). V was clipped by 6 bases and J by 5 bases; unmatched bases: 9. This clone was recorded a few times. This sequence joins TRBV27 and TRBJ2-1; 8 nucleotides align to TRBD2. This receptor was identified in a human donor in a cohort sampled during active COVID-19. The sequenced sample was peripheral blood. CDR3 region: CASRSGGDFNNEQFF. CDR3 in DNA: TGTGCCAGCAGATCGGGGGGGGACTTTAACAATGAGCAGTTCTTC.